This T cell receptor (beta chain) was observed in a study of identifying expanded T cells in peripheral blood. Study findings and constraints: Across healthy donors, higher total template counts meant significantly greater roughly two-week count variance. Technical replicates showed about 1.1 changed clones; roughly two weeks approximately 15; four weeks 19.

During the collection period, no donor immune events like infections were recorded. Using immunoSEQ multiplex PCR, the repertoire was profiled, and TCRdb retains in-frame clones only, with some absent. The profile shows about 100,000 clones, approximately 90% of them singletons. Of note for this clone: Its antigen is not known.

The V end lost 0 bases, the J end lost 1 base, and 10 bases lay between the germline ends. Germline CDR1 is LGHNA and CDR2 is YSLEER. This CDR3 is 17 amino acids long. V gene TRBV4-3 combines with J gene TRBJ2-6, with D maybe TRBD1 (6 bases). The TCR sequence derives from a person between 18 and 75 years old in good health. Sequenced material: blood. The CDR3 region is CASSQDIRGSGANVLTF. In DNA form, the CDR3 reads TGCGCCAGCAGCCAAGACATCAGGGGATCTGGGGCCAACGTCCTGACTTTC.